One TCR beta chain is described in this entry. The target antigen is unknown. Germline-derived CDR1 and CDR2 are SGHRS and YFSETQ. Trimming at V came to 1 base and at J to 5 bases, leaving 21 bases not matched to a gene. The CDR3 is made up of 20 amino acids. These data come from a study of naive and memory T cell subsets. Cells stained for CD3, CD4, CD8, CD45RA, CD27 and viability were sorted into four CD45RA/CD27 subsets. Study results and caveats: Naive repertoires, especially CD8, held a few larger clonotypes, possibly memory cells re-expressing CD45RA.

An equimolar mix of two oligonucleotides served as the beta constant-region primer for TRBC1 and TRBC2. The ligated cDNA underwent four PCR rounds using SP2 and nested alpha and beta constant-region primers. TCRdb reprocessed the UMI-ligation and nested PCR reads with MiXCR, giving one entry per CDR3 protein. The sample comprises 85,000 to 130,000 distinct CDR3 sequences, roughly 14% of which are singletons, and about 3% rests with the top ten. The rearrangement joins TRBV5-1 to TRBJ1-2; 9 positions agree with TRBD1. The clonotype originates from a human donor in good health. Sequencing was carried out using naive CD8+ T cells from blood. The CDR3 coding sequence is TGCGCCAGCAGCTTGTATCTACGGGGACCTGCAGACAGGGGGAAATATGGCTACACCTTC. Translated: CASSLYLRGPADRGKYGYTF.